Sequencing of this T cell receptor beta chain was carried out in a study of regulatory T cells in long-lasting Graves disease. Comments on this clonotype: As yet, its antigen is unknown.

Time point meaning: newly diagnosed GD, antithyroid drugs for less than 3 months. Construction of the TCR library relied on RNA isolated from PBMCs. Study-level results: Persistent Graves' disease cases displayed lower TCR diversity than newly diagnosed ones. Newly diagnosed disease favored TRBV20-1 and TRBJ2-1 over persistent disease.

Assembly of TCR beta libraries relied on iRepertoire HTBI primers together with Arm-PCR of CDR3 regions. In TCRdb, the multiplex PCR reads were re-called with MiXCR into one record per CDR3 protein. The sample lists under 500,000 distinct CDR3 sequences; less than 20% were seen once. The V end lost 6 bases, the J end lost 3 bases, and 8 bases lay between the germline ends. This CDR3 spans 13 amino acids. Germline V gene lookup returns CDR1 MDHEN and CDR2 SYDVKM. Separately, the same data were catalogued under a study of T cells in Graves' hyperthyroidism and ophthalmopathy.

The rearrangement joins TRBV28 to TRBJ2-2; no reliable D call. The source is a woman in her twenties or thirties with Graves disease. The sample here was peripheral blood mononuclear cells (PBMCs), taken at new diagnosis, from a patient treated with antithyroid drugs. The CDR3 protein is CASSPPDTGELFF. CDR3 nucleotides: TGTGCCAGCAGCCCGCCGGACACCGGGGAGCTGTTTTTT.